This TCR beta chain was sequenced during a study of shared clonotypes between healthy human individuals. Unmatched junction bases numbered 19, after V lost 5 bases and J lost 4 bases. There are 19 residues in the CDR3. CDR1 and CDR2 (germline): SGHTA, FQGNSA. Here immunoSEQ multiplex PCR was the method, and the copy in TCRdb shows in-frame clones only, minus some. The table has more than 2 million clones, 95% seen once; the top ten hold around 0.13%. This receptor was identified in a man aged 18 to 29 in good health. The sample consisted of naive CD4+ T cells sorted from blood. Subset described: CD45RA+ positively selected. The chain couples TRBV7-2 to TRBJ2-3, with 9 bases lining up with TRBD2. CDR3 loop: CASSRRFAGGVKVADTQYF. In DNA form, the CDR3 reads TGTGCCAGCAGCCGACGATTTGCGGGAGGGGTCAAGGTGGCAGATACGCAGTATTTT.